This entry lists 26 T cell receptor beta chains sequenced from one sample in a study of response to subunit inactivated influenza vaccine. In TCRdb, the RT-PCR reads were re-called with MiXCR into one record per CDR3 protein. The sample records approximately 520,000 distinct CDR3 sequences, 25% being singletons. The sample in question was CD4+ T cells sorted from PBMCs, obtained more than 4 days after vaccination. These receptors all stem from a man in his fifties or sixties who received an inactivated influenza vaccine.

CDR3 region: CASSPPSSSSGGYEQYF. CDR3 coding DNA: TGTGCCAGCTCACCACCTTCCAGTTCTAGCGGGGGGTACGAGCAGTACTTC. The chain couples TRBV18 to TRBJ2-7; TRBD2 agrees at 11 bases. The length of the CDR3 is 17 residues. CDR1 and CDR2 (germline): KGHSH, LQKENI. J lost 4 bases, V lost 0 bases, and 8 bases had no gene match.

The V gene is TRBV25-1, the J gene TRBJ2-5; 8 nucleotides match TRBD2. CDR3 length: 16 residues. The trim removed 1 base at V and 1 base at J, leaving 5 bases unmatched. CDR1 and CDR2 (germline): MGHDK, SYGVNS. The CDR3 coding sequence is TGTGCCAGCAGTGAATTTCGGGGGGGTGGCCAAGAGACCCAGTACTTC. Translated: CASSEFRGGGQETQYF. Looking up the rest from reference TRBV25-1 and TRBJ2-5 gives the full variable domain: EADIYQTPRYLVIGTGKKITLECSQTMGHDKMYWYQQDPGMELHLIHYSYGVNSTEKGDLSSESTVSRIRTEHFPLTLESARPSHTSQYLCASSEFRGGGQETQYFGPGTRLLVL.

This clonotype has a handful of counts. V and J are TRBV5-1 and TRBJ2-1; 9 bases are shared with TRBD1. Trimming cost V 1 base and J 7 bases; bases outside gene matches: 15. Germline loops: CDR1 SGHRS, CDR2 YFSETQ. CDR3 length: 18 residues. The CDR3 protein is CASSLIPGTGPVGNEQFF. In nucleotides, the CDR3 is TGCGCCAGCAGCTTGATTCCCGGGACAGGGCCTGTCGGAAATGAGCAGTTCTTC.

The chain joins TRBV4-2 to TRBJ2-1; 9 nucleotides match TRBD2. CDR3 size: 17 residues. Unmatched junction bases numbered 7, after V lost 3 bases and J lost 1 base. Germline V gives CDR1 LGHNA, CDR2 YNFKEQ. In nucleotides, the CDR3 is TGTGCCAGCAGCCAGTCGCTAGCGGGGAGATCCTACAATGAGCAGTTCTTC. Protein product: CASSQSLAGRSYNEQFF.

This clonotype occurred a few times. CDR3: CASSEWGGGGETQYF. CDR3 nucleotides: TGTGCCAGCAGCGAGTGGGGAGGGGGCGGGGAGACCCAGTACTTC. V gene TRBV25-1 combines with J gene TRBJ2-5; D is tentatively TRBD1 or TRBD2 (7 bases each). Germline assignment: CDR1 MGHDK and CDR2 SYGVNS. The CDR3 contains 15 residues. Trimming shortened V by 6 bases and J by 5 bases, and 19 bases separated the two germline ends.

This clonotype was observed many times. The rearrangement links TRBV12-3 or TRBV12-4 to TRBJ2-5; 10 nucleotides match TRBD2. V shed 6 bases, J shed 5 bases, and the junction held 3 bases outside the gene matches. This CDR3 region has 13 residues. As DNA, the CDR3 is TGTGCCAGCAGGGGACTAGCGAGGGAGACCCAGTACTTC. As protein: CASRGLARETQYF.

This sequence joins TRBV28 and TRBJ1-1; D is unclear. Trimming removed 6 bases from V and 1 base from J, with 6 bases in between. Germline CDR1 MDHEN, CDR2 SYDVKM. This CDR3 contains 12 residues. CDR3 DNA sequence: TGTGCCAGCAGAGAACGGAACACTGAAGCTTTCTTT. Its translation is CASRERNTEAFF.

The chain couples TRBV14 to TRBJ2-1; no clear D gene. The germline V gene has CDR1 SGHDN and CDR2 FVKESK. CDR3 length: 11 amino acids. V was clipped by 5 bases and J by 5 bases, with 4 bases between them. For the CDR3, the DNA is TGTGCCAGCAGCGTGAACAATGAGCAGTTCTTC. It specifies CASSVNNEQFF.

The V gene is TRBV4-3, the J gene TRBJ2-3, with D perhaps given as TRBD1 or TRBD2 (5 bases each). The V end lost 8 bases, the J end lost 4 bases, and 10 bases lay between the germline ends. Germline V gene lookup returns CDR1 LGHNA and CDR2 YSLEER. This CDR3 contains 12 residues. Here the CDR3 DNA reads TGCGCCAGCGGGGACCGGGCAGATACGCAGTATTTT. Its protein product is CASGDRADTQYF.

The V gene is TRBV20-1, the J gene TRBJ1-5; D call uncertain. Germline CDR1 is DFQATT and CDR2 is SNEGSKA (reference sequence). The CDR3 has 13 residues. V was shortened by 4 bases and J by 0 bases, with 7 bases between the two germline ends. The CDR3 coding sequence is TGCAGTGCTACTCCGGGTAGCAATCAGCCCCAGCATTTT. It translates to CSATPGSNQPQHF.

In this sample, this clonotype turned up a few times. The chain uses TRBV5-5 and TRBJ1-2; tentative D call: TRBD1 (5 bases). The CDR3 is 14 residues long. With 4 bases removed from V and 1 base from J, the gap between germline ends came to 11 bases. Germline CDR1 and CDR2: SGHKS and YYEKEE (reference sequence). The CDR3 nucleotides read TGTGCCAGCAGCGACATTGGGGGTAACTATGGCTACACCTTC. Translating gives CASSDIGGNYGYTF.

J is TRBJ2-6 and V is TRBV11-2, with a possible D match to TRBD2 (5 bases). Germline CDR1 SGHAT, CDR2 FQNNGV. Trimming removed 5 bases from V and 2 bases from J, with 13 bases in between. The CDR3 is 16 residues long. This CDR3 is CASSDLAPAGANVLTF. DNA of the CDR3: TGTGCCAGCAGCGACCTAGCCCCGGCTGGGGCCAACGTCCTGACTTTC. The variable domain in full, with the rest retrieved from reference TRBV11-2 and TRBJ2-6, is EAGVAQSPRYKIIEKRQSVAFWCNPISGHATLYWYQQILGQGPKLLIQFQNNGVVDDSQLPKDRFSAERLKGVDSTLKIQPAKLEDSAVYLCASSDLAPAGANVLTFGAGSRLTVL.

J is TRBJ2-5 and V is TRBV5-1, with D unclear. Germline V lookup: CDR1 SGHRS, CDR2 YFSETQ. Trimming left V 4 bases short and J 4 bases short, with 11 bases between. The CDR3 is 13 residues long. The CDR3 here is CASSLAYGETQYF. CDR3 coding DNA: TGCGCCAGCAGCCTGGCCTATGGAGAGACCCAGTACTTC. Full variable domain (outside the CDR3, taken from reference TRBV5-1 and TRBJ2-5): KAGVTQTPRYLIKTRGQQVTLSCSPISGHRSVSWYQQTPGQGLQFLFEYFSETQRNKGNFPGRFSGRQFSNSRSEMNVSTLELGDSALYLCASSLAYGETQYFGPGTRLLVL.

This CDR3 reads CASKLQGREYF. CDR3 nucleotides: TGTGCCAGCAAACTACAGGGACGGGAGTACTTC. The chain has TRBV6-5 and TRBJ2-5, with a weak D call TRBD1 (6 bases). The germline gives CDR1 MNHEY, CDR2 SVGAGI. The CDR3 runs 11 residues. V shed 7 bases and J shed 12 bases, with 15 bases lying between them.

The chain is built from TRBV24-1 and TRBJ2-5; weak D call: TRBD1 (6 bases). V was clipped by 3 bases and J by 7 bases, with 14 bases between them. The germline CDR1 and CDR2 sequences are KGHDR and SFDVKD. This CDR3 contains 14 residues. The DNA of the CDR3 is TGTGCCACCAGTGATCTCAGGGGTCCAGGGACCCAGTACTTC. This encodes CATSDLRGPGTQYF.

There are a few counts of this clonotype. The rearrangement links TRBV7-2 to TRBJ2-1; 15 bases are a match to TRBD2. CDR3 size: 16 residues. Germline CDR1 reads SGHTA; CDR2 reads FQGNSA. The junction had 8 bases not matched to a gene; V was cut back by 5 bases and J by 9 bases. This CDR3 is CASSVGLAGGLSEQFF. In DNA form, the CDR3 reads TGTGCCAGCAGCGTAGGACTAGCGGGGGGGCTTAGTGAGCAGTTCTTC.

This clonotype was seen a few times. The chain has TRBV3-1 and TRBJ2-7; 9 bases match TRBD2. In germline, CDR1 is LGHDT, CDR2 YNNKEL (reference sequence). Trimming removed 4 bases from V and 5 bases from J; junction bases left unmatched: 12. CDR3 size: 16 residues. CDR3 protein: CASSLRLVAGAHEQYF. The CDR3 DNA reads as TGTGCCAGCAGCCTAAGATTGGTAGCGGGGGCCCACGAGCAGTACTTC.

This clonotype was seen only a few times. The gene calls are TRBV20-1 and TRBJ2-5; 8 positions agree with TRBD2. Trimming cost V 5 bases and J 5 bases; bases outside gene matches: 10. The CDR3 totals 14 residues. Germline CDR1 DFQATT, CDR2 SNEGSKA (reference sequence). The CDR3 reads CSALIGGAGETQYF. The CDR3 bases are TGCAGTGCTTTAATCGGGGGGGCAGGTGAGACCCAGTACTTC.

This clonotype turned up a few times. The chain employs TRBV20-1 and TRBJ2-3; the D is unclear. V was clipped by 3 bases and J by 4 bases, with 17 bases between them. This CDR3 comprises 15 residues. Per the germline V gene, CDR1 is DFQATT and CDR2 is SNEGSKA (reference sequence). The CDR3 reads CSASMVAGDADTQYF. The CDR3 DNA reads as TGCAGTGCTAGCATGGTGGCAGGTGATGCAGATACGCAGTATTTT.

This clonotype occurred a few times. The chain carries TRBV24-1 and TRBJ2-1; D remains ambiguous. V lost 5 bases, J lost 4 bases, and 17 bases lay in between. This CDR3 spans 16 amino acids. Germline V gene data show CDR1 as KGHDR and CDR2 as SFDVKD. The CDR3 DNA reads as TGTGCCACCAGTGGGGTGTCCCACAACGAATACAATGAGCAGTTCTTC. It specifies CATSGVSHNEYNEQFF.

This clonotype has a handful of counts. The chain has TRBV20-1 and TRBJ2-5; D is uncertain. The germline CDR1 and CDR2 sequences are DFQATT and SNEGSKA (reference sequence). This CDR3 spans 14 amino acids. Trimming left V 6 bases short and J 2 bases short, with 16 bases between. The DNA of the CDR3 is TGCAGTGCCTCCCGATGGGCAGAACAAGAGACCCAGTACTTC. This codes for CSASRWAEQETQYF.

This clonotype occurred a few times. The V gene is TRBV20-1, the J gene TRBJ1-2; D perhaps matches TRBD1 (5 bases). The CDR3 extends over 13 amino acids. The V gene's germline CDR1 is DFQATT and CDR2 SNEGSKA (reference sequence). V gave up 5 bases and J gave up 8 bases, with 18 bases separating them. CDR3 in amino acids: CSAPLQGRKGYTF. The CDR3 region has the DNA TGCAGTGCTCCCCTCCAGGGAAGGAAAGGCTACACCTTC.

The chain carries TRBV5-1 and TRBJ2-7, with TRBD2 matching 12 bases. The CDR3 covers 15 residues. Losses at the gene ends were 6 bases for V and 0 bases for J; bases not matched to a gene: 4. Germline V gene lookup returns CDR1 SGHRS and CDR2 YFSETQ. This CDR3 is CASTEGLAGSYEQYF. CDR3 DNA: TGCGCCAGCACGGAGGGACTAGCGGGCTCCTACGAGCAGTACTTC.

V is TRBV20-1 and J is TRBJ2-3; 9 bases fit TRBD2. Germline CDR1 and CDR2: DFQATT and SNEGSKA (reference sequence). Trimming cost V 5 bases and J 4 bases; bases outside gene matches: 10. This CDR3 is 15 amino acids long. DNA of the CDR3: TGCAGTGCTCCTATTTTTAGCGGGAGCGCAGATACGCAGTATTTT. This translates into CSAPIFSGSADTQYF.

The chain couples TRBV12-3 or TRBV12-4 to TRBJ2-1; D might be TRBD1 or TRBD2, each matching 6 bases. Trimming pared 1 base from V and 3 bases from J, leaving 16 bases between. The CDR3 loop spans 17 amino acids. The CDR3 DNA reads TGTGCCAGCAGTTTAGTTTGGACGGGGGCCCACTACAATGAGCAGTTCTTC. Translation gives CASSLVWTGAHYNEQFF.

This chain links TRBV20-1 with TRBJ2-7, with 14 bases that match TRBD2. V lost 5 bases, J lost 1 base, and 4 bases stayed unmatched. Per germline, CDR1 DFQATT and CDR2 SNEGSKA (reference sequence). The CDR3 spans 15 residues. The CDR3 bases are TGCAGTGCTGGCCGACTAGCGGGAGGGTCCTACGAGCAGTACTTC. Translation: CSAGRLAGGSYEQYF.